A single sample gave rise to the 3 T cell receptor beta chains below, sequenced in a study of cytomegalovirus exposure and HLA in healthy donors. Primers for the PCR totalled 60 Vbeta and 13 Jbeta. Sequenced by immunoSEQ multiplex PCR; TCRdb stores in-frame clones only, minus some. Here the sample spans more than 90,000 clones, around 74% being singletons. Sequencing was carried out using PBMCs. These receptors came from a man aged 35 to 55 in good health and CMV-seropositive.

This rearrangement joins TRBV5-1 to TRBJ2-2; 7 positions match TRBD2. Germline CDR1 is SGHRS and CDR2 is YFSETQ. There are 15 residues in the CDR3. With V trimmed by 6 bases and J by 0 bases, 5 bases remained unmatched. As DNA, the CDR3 is TGCGCCAGCAAGCCCCTAGCGGCGAACACCGGGGAGCTGTTTTTT. It specifies CASKPLAANTGELFF.

CDR3 coding DNA: TGCGCCAGCAGCCGACAGGACAGTGCAGATACGCAGTATTTT. It is translated as CASSRQDSADTQYF. This chain links TRBV4-1 with TRBJ2-3; TRBD1 is a possible D gene (6 bases). Germline assignment: CDR1 MGHRA and CDR2 YSYEKL. The CDR3 consists of 14 residues. Trimming cost V 4 bases and J 4 bases, with 12 bases left between them.

In its sample, this clone was seen a few times. The chain has TRBV9 and TRBJ2-2; 11 bases line up with TRBD2. The germline gives CDR1 SGDLS, CDR2 YYNGEE. J was trimmed by 6 bases and V by 0 bases; bases with no gene match: 4. The CDR3 totals 16 residues. The CDR3 DNA is TGTGCCAGCAGCGTAGTTAGCGGGGGGGCCTCCGGGGAGCTGTTTTTT. Amino acids: CASSVVSGGASGELFF.